This T cell receptor beta chain was captured by sequencing in a study of siplizumab effects on memory and regulatory T cells. Assay: immunoSEQ multiplex PCR; the TCRdb copy retains only in-frame clones and omits some. The sample includes just under 85,000 clones, approximately 86% of them seen just once. The CDR3 consists of 15 residues. V was shortened by 0 bases and J by 0 bases, with 9 bases between the two germline ends. Germline loops: CDR1 LGHNA, CDR2 YSLEER. V is TRBV4-3 and J is TRBJ2-7; D remains ambiguous. The origin of this receptor is a human donor in good health. The sequenced material came from Tregs sorted from blood. CDR3 in DNA: TGCGCCAGCAGCCAAGATTTAAGGGCCTCCTACGAGCAGTACTTC. Its protein is CASSQDLRASYEQYF.